The 30 T cell receptor beta chains below were found in one sample sequenced in a study of blood T cells in healthy people across ages. Then a second PCR, running roughly 7 to 11 cycles, was carried out with a sample-barcoded 5' primer and a J-beta primer mix. TCRdb analysed the 5' RACE reads with MiXCR anew, one entry per CDR3 protein. The data contain roughly 860,000 distinct CDR3 sequences, 62% of them singletons. The sequenced sample consisted of blood. These receptor sequences come from a man aged 25 to 45 in good health.

The chain has TRBV5-6 and TRBJ1-2; 8 positions agree with TRBD1. Trimming removed 5 bases from V and 1 base from J; junction bases left unmatched: 4. Germline CDR1 and CDR2: SGHDT and YYEEEE. The CDR3 loop spans 14 amino acids. CDR3 protein: CASSDRGFNYGYTF. CDR3 sequence (DNA): TGTGCCAGCAGTGACAGGGGATTTAACTATGGCTACACCTTC.

V usage is TRBV5-1 and J usage is TRBJ2-7; D ambiguous. The CDR3 sequence is 15 residues long. Deletions cut 1 base from V and 2 bases from J, with 13 bases between. Germline loops: CDR1 SGHRS, CDR2 YFSETQ. The CDR3 sequence: CASSLMLDGTYEQYF. In nucleotides, the CDR3 is TGCGCCAGCAGCTTGATGTTGGACGGAACCTACGAGCAGTACTTC.

The chain combines TRBV9 with TRBJ1-3; D perhaps matches TRBD1 (6 bases). This CDR3 spans 16 amino acids. From germline, CDR1 is SGDLS and CDR2 YYNGEE. V gave up 0 bases and J gave up 4 bases, with 14 bases separating them. The CDR3 DNA is TGTGCCAGCAGCGTAGGTCCAGGGGCGGCAGGAAACACCATATATTTT. Its translation: CASSVGPGAAGNTIYF.

This sequence joins TRBV29-1 and TRBJ2-5; D gene uncertain. Trimming pared 4 bases from V and 3 bases from J, leaving 18 bases between. CDR3 length: 15 residues. Germline loops: CDR1 SQVTM, CDR2 ANQGSEA. CDR3 sequence (DNA): TGCAGCGTTGTAGGCATAAGGGTTCAAGAAGAGACCCAGTACTTC. This gives the protein CSVVGIRVQEETQYF.

This clonotype was observed at least ten times. The gene calls are TRBV4-3 and TRBJ1-6; D remains ambiguous. With 1 base removed from V and 9 bases from J, the gap between germline ends came to 10 bases. The CDR3 spans 14 residues. Germline V gene sequence: CDR1 LGHNA, CDR2 YSLEER. The CDR3 nucleotides read TGCGCCAGCAGCCAAGGCCAGGTGGGTTCACCCCTCCACTTT. It is translated as CASSQGQVGSPLHF.

This chain joins TRBV5-5 and TRBJ1-6, with 12 bases identical to TRBD1. The CDR3 has 18 residues. Germline CDR1 is SGHKS and CDR2 is YYEKEE (reference sequence). V gave up 4 bases and J gave up 7 bases; unmatched junction bases: 12. The CDR3 sequence: CASSPNLWDRGLNSPLHF. The CDR3 DNA is TGTGCCAGCAGCCCGAACCTATGGGACAGGGGGCTGAATTCACCCCTCCACTTT.

This clonotype has only one observation. The V and J genes are TRBV20-1 and TRBJ2-7, with D possibly called TRBD1 or TRBD2 (6 bases each). V was clipped by 0 bases and J by 3 bases, with 9 bases between them. The CDR3 sequence is 13 residues long. Germline V gene data show CDR1 as DFQATT and CDR2 as SNEGSKA (reference sequence). For the CDR3, the DNA is TGCAGTGCTAGAGATGGGGGGCTCTACGAGCAGTACTTC. Its protein is CSARDGGLYEQYF.

This clonotype was detected a few times. The rearrangement links TRBV29-1 to TRBJ2-1; no reliable D call. V was cut by 8 bases and J by 0 bases, with 17 bases left in between. The CDR3 runs to 15 residues. Germline values: CDR1 SQVTM, CDR2 ANQGSEA. The CDR3 loop reads CSYPAREYSYNEQFF. As DNA, the CDR3 is TGCAGCTACCCGGCCCGAGAATACTCCTACAATGAGCAGTTCTTC.

The chain has TRBV10-3 and TRBJ2-2, with D possibly being TRBD1 (6 bases). The CDR3 consists of 14 residues. Germline loops: CDR1 ENHRY, CDR2 SYGVKD. Trimming removed 4 bases from V and 4 bases from J, with 10 bases in between. CDR3 bases: TGTGCCATCAGTGGGACAGCATCCACCGGGGAGCTGTTTTTT. Translation gives CAISGTASTGELFF.

The rearrangement links TRBV25-1 to TRBJ2-7; 7 bases are shared with TRBD2. Trimming took 8 bases from V and 2 from J; bases not matched to a gene: 3. The CDR3 spans 12 residues. Germline V gives CDR1 MGHDK, CDR2 SYGVNS. CDR3 sequence: CASDGGTYEQYF. Written as DNA, the CDR3 is TGTGCCAGCGACGGGGGGACCTACGAGCAGTACTTC.

V gene TRBV20-1 combines with J gene TRBJ2-7; D tentatively fits TRBD1 or TRBD2 (6 bases each). The V gene lost 5 bases and the J gene lost 3 bases, with 20 bases spanning the gap. The CDR3 sequence is 15 residues long. The V gene's germline CDR1 is DFQATT and CDR2 SNEGSKA (reference sequence). The CDR3 DNA follows: TGCAGTGCTCCCGACCCTAGGGGGGTCGTCTACGAGCAGTACTTC. This codes for CSAPDPRGVVYEQYF.

The table lists this clonotype with a few counts. This chain uses TRBV6-6 with TRBJ2-4; no firm D call. Germline CDR1 is MNHNY and CDR2 is SVGAGI (reference sequence). CDR3 length equals 13 residues. Deletions cut 4 bases from V and 2 bases from J, with 6 bases between. The CDR3 region is CASSSGPKNIQYF. Written as DNA, the CDR3 is TGTGCCAGCAGTTCAGGACCCAAAAACATTCAGTACTTC.

The chain has TRBV29-1 and TRBJ2-6, with 7 bases matching TRBD1. Per the germline V gene, CDR1 is SQVTM and CDR2 is ANQGSEA. This CDR3 is built from 17 residues. Germline trimming cut 1 base from V and 0 bases from J; bases unmatched to any gene: 6. CDR3 coding DNA: TGCAGCGTTGAAGGTGGACAGGCGTTCTCTGGGGCCAACGTCCTGACTTTC. Translating gives CSVEGGQAFSGANVLTF. Together with reference TRBV29-1 and TRBJ2-6, the CDR3 gives the full variable domain: SAVISQKPSRDICQRGTSLTIQCQVDSQVTMMFWYRQQPGQSLTLIATANQGSEATYESGFVIDKFPISRPNLTFSTLTVSNMSPEDSSIYLCSVEGGQAFSGANVLTFGAGSRLTVL.

This chain links TRBV6-1 with TRBJ2-3; D might be TRBD2 (6 bases). CDR1 and CDR2 from the germline V gene are MNHNS and SASEGT. Trimming took 2 bases from V and 5 from J, leaving 11 bases between them. The CDR3 runs 14 residues. Here the CDR3 reads CASSEFLGGDTQYF. For the CDR3, the DNA is TGTGCCAGCAGTGAATTCCTCGGGGGAGATACGCAGTATTTT.

This chain uses TRBV4-3 with TRBJ1-5; D gene unclear. Germline V gene sequence: CDR1 LGHNA, CDR2 YSLEER. Trimming left V 0 bases short and J 5 bases short, with 11 bases between. CDR3 length: 15 amino acids. CDR3 residues: CASSQDHIRDQPQHF. Here the CDR3 DNA reads TGCGCCAGCAGCCAAGATCATATTAGGGATCAGCCCCAGCATTTT.

As regards this clonotype: One end of the junction does not line up with germline, which may come from a read error. This chain joins TRBV25-1 and TRBJ2-3; no clear D gene. CDR1 MGHDK and CDR2 SYGVNS come from the germline V gene. CDR3 length equals 15 residues. Here the CDR3 DNA reads TGTGCCAGTAGCATTGGAGCTTCTCGCACAGATATGCAGTATTTT. Translation gives CASSIGASRTDMQYF. Looking up the rest from reference TRBV25-1 and TRBJ2-3 gives the full variable domain: EADIYQTPRYLVIGTGKKITLECSQTMGHDKMYWYQQDPGMELHLIHYSYGVNSTEKGDLSSESTVSRIRTEHFPLTLESARPSHTSQYLCASSIGASRTDMQYFGPGTRLTVL.

About this clonotype: The junction differs from germline at one of its ends, possibly a read error. V is TRBV28 and J is TRBJ1-2, with 9 bases lining up with TRBD1. The CDR3 contains 13 residues. CDR1 and CDR2 (germline): MDHEN, SYDVKM. The CDR3 protein is CVSSYTGGGGYTF. The CDR3 nucleotides are TGTGTCAGCAGTTATACAGGGGGCGGGGGCTACACCTTC.

V gene TRBV6-6 combines with J gene TRBJ2-3; 9 bases map to TRBD2. V lost 5 bases to trimming and J lost 6 bases; unmatched junction nucleotides: 6. The CDR3 length is 14 residues. Germline CDR1 is MNHNY and CDR2 is SVGAGI (reference sequence). In DNA, the CDR3 is TGTGCCAGCAGTCAGCGGGGGGACAGCGATACGCAGTATTTT. It encodes CASSQRGDSDTQYF.

The chain combines TRBV7-2 with TRBJ2-7; 13 positions match TRBD2. There are 17 residues in the CDR3. Trimming cost V 6 bases and J 0 bases; bases outside gene matches: 8. Per the germline V gene, CDR1 is SGHTA and CDR2 is FQGNSA. CDR3 amino acids: CASSLGLAGVSSYEQYF. In DNA, the CDR3 is TGTGCCAGCAGTCTCGGACTAGCGGGGGTGAGCTCCTACGAGCAGTACTTC.

The V gene is TRBV7-2, the J gene TRBJ2-3, with D possibly matching TRBD1 (6 bases). V was clipped by 2 bases and J by 2 bases, with 11 bases between them. This CDR3 region has 15 residues. Germline V CDR1 and CDR2: SGHTA, FQGNSA. The CDR3 DNA reads as TGTGCCAGCAGCTTAAATAGGGGGTTCACAGATACGCAGTATTTT. It codes for CASSLNRGFTDTQYF.

This chain links TRBV10-3 with TRBJ2-6; the D is unclear. Germline CDR1 and CDR2: ENHRY and SYGVKD. V was clipped by 4 bases and J by 1 base, with 5 bases between them. The CDR3 is 14 amino acids. The chain's CDR3 is CAISGRSGANVLTF. The CDR3, as DNA: TGTGCCATCAGTGGCAGGTCTGGGGCCAACGTCCTGACTTTC.

V is TRBV12-3 or TRBV12-4 and J is TRBJ2-5, with 9 bases fitting TRBD2. The V segment lost 3 bases and the J segment 5 bases; nucleotides outside the gene matches: 7. This CDR3 is 15 amino acids long. The CDR3, as DNA: TGTGCCAGCAGTTTTAGGCGGGGGGGCCCGGAGACCCAGTACTTC. This sequence encodes CASSFRRGGPETQYF.

This sequence joins TRBV29-1 and TRBJ1-2; D ambiguous. The CDR3 loop spans 11 amino acids. V lost 4 bases and J lost 2, with 5 bases in between. From germline, CDR1 is SQVTM and CDR2 ANQGSEA. As DNA, the CDR3 is TGCAGCGTTGTGGAGAACTATGGCTACACCTTC. It specifies CSVVENYGYTF. The whole variable domain, remainder taken from reference TRBV29-1 and TRBJ1-2, is SAVISQKPSRDICQRGTSLTIQCQVDSQVTMMFWYRQQPGQSLTLIATANQGSEATYESGFVIDKFPISRPNLTFSTLTVSNMSPEDSSIYLCSVVENYGYTFGSGTRLTVV.

This clonotype has a handful of counts. V usage is TRBV25-1 and J usage is TRBJ2-7; 8 bases align to TRBD1. Germline trimming cut 8 bases from V and 5 bases from J; bases unmatched to any gene: 8. Per germline, CDR1 MGHDK and CDR2 SYGVNS. The CDR3 length is 13 residues. In DNA, the CDR3 is TGTGCCAGCGTTCAGGGGGCACGCGACGAGCAGTACTTC. This codes for CASVQGARDEQYF.

This rearrangement joins TRBV6-5 to TRBJ1-2, with 7 bases identical to TRBD1. V lost 5 bases to trimming and J lost 1 base; unmatched junction nucleotides: 7. The CDR3 has 15 residues. Germline V CDR1 and CDR2: MNHEY, SVGAGI. The CDR3 sequence is CASSPRQGINYGYTF. DNA for the CDR3: TGTGCCAGCAGTCCCCGACAGGGCATTAACTATGGCTACACCTTC.

There are a few counts of this clonotype. This chain connects TRBV29-1 to TRBJ1-2, with D possibly being TRBD1 (5 bases). CDR3 length: 12 amino acids. The V end lost 4 bases, the J end lost 4 bases, and 10 bases lay between the germline ends. The V gene's germline CDR1 is SQVTM and CDR2 ANQGSEA. The CDR3: CSVGGAPYGYTF. The CDR3 nucleotides are TGCAGCGTTGGCGGGGCTCCCTATGGCTACACCTTC.

This sequence joins TRBV7-9 and TRBJ1-4; TRBD1 might be the D (5 bases). The length of the CDR3 is 15 residues. The V gene's germline CDR1 is SEHNR and CDR2 FQNEAQ (reference sequence). Trimming removed 5 bases at V and 0 bases at J, with 10 bases between. This chain's CDR3 is CASSPPGATNEKLFF. The DNA of the CDR3 is TGTGCCAGCAGCCCCCCGGGGGCAACTAATGAAAAACTGTTTTTT.

V gene TRBV7-9 combines with J gene TRBJ2-7, with a tentative D call TRBD1 (6 bases). The CDR3 is made up of 14 amino acids. V lost 4 bases and J 1 base, leaving 11 bases between the germline ends. The V gene's germline CDR1 is SEHNR and CDR2 FQNEAQ (reference sequence). The CDR3 sequence: CASSSRDTSYEQYF. The CDR3, as DNA: TGTGCCAGCAGCTCCCGGGACACTTCCTACGAGCAGTACTTC.

The chain has TRBV7-8 and TRBJ1-2; tentatively, D is TRBD1 (5 bases). This CDR3 is built from 14 residues. Germline CDR1 reads SGHVS; CDR2 reads FQNEAQ. Trimming took off 2 bases at V and 2 bases at J, with 9 bases between the two ends. The CDR3 coding sequence is TGTGCCAGCAGCTTAAGTAAGGGGAACTATGGCTACACCTTC. It is translated as CASSLSKGNYGYTF.

CDR3 region: CSARVLGPDTQYF. The CDR3 DNA reads as TGCAGTGCTAGAGTACTAGGCCCAGATACGCAGTATTTT. This chain uses TRBV20-1 with TRBJ2-3; possible D gene TRBD2, 5 bases. The germline V and J ends were trimmed by 1 base and 4 bases, with 9 bases remaining between them. The CDR3 sequence is 13 residues long. Germline CDR1 reads DFQATT; CDR2 reads SNEGSKA (reference sequence).